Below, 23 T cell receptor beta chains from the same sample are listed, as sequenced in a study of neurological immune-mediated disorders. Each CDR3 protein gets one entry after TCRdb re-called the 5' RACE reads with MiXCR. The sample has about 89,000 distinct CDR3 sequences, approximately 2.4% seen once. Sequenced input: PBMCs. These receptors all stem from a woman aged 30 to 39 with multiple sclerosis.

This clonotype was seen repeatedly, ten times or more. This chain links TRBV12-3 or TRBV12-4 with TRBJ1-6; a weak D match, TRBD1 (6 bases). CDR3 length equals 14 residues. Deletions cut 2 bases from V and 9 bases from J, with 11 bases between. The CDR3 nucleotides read TGTGCCAGCAGTTTATACAGGGCGAGTTCACCCCTCCACTTT. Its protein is CASSLYRASSPLHF.

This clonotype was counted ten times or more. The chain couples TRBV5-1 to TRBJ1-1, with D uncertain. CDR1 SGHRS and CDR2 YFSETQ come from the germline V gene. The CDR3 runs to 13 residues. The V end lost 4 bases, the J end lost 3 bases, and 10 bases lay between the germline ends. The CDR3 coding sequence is TGCGCCAGCAGCAGGGCAGAGTACACTGAAGCTTTCTTT. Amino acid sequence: CASSRAEYTEAFF. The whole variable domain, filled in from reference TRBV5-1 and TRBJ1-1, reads KAGVTQTPRYLIKTRGQQVTLSCSPISGHRSVSWYQQTPGQGLQFLFEYFSETQRNKGNFPGRFSGRQFSNSRSEMNVSTLELGDSALYLCASSRAEYTEAFFGQGTRLTVV.

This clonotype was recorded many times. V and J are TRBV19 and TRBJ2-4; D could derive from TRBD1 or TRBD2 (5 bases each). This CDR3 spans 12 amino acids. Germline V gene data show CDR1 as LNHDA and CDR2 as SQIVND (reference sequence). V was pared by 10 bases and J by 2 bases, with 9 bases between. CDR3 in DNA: TGTGCCATTGGGGGTACCAAAAACATTCAGTACTTC. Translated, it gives CAIGGTKNIQYF.

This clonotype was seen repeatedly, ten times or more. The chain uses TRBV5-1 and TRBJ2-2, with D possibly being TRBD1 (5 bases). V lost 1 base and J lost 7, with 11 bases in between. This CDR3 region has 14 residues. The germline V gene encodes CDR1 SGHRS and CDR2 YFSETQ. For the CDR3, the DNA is TGCGCCAGCAGCTTGCCCAGGGTTGACGGGGAGCTGTTTTTT. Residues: CASSLPRVDGELFF.

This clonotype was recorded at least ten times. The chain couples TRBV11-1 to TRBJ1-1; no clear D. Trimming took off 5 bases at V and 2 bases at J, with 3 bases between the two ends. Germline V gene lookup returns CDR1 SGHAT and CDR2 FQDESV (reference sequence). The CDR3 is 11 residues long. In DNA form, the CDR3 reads TGTGCCAGCAGCAGTAACACTGAAGCTTTCTTT. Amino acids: CASSSNTEAFF.

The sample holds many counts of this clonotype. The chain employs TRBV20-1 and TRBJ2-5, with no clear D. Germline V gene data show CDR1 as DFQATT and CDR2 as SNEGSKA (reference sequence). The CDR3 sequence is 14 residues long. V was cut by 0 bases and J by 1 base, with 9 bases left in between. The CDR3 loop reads CSARDVKTQETQYF. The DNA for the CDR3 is TGCAGTGCTAGAGATGTAAAGACCCAAGAGACCCAGTACTTC.

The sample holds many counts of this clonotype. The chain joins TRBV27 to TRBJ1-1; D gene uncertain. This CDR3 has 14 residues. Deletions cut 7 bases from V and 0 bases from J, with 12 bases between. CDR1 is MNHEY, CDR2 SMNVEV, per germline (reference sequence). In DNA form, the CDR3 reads TGTGCCAGCAAGGTGGGCGGACTGAACACTGAAGCTTTCTTT. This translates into CASKVGGLNTEAFF.

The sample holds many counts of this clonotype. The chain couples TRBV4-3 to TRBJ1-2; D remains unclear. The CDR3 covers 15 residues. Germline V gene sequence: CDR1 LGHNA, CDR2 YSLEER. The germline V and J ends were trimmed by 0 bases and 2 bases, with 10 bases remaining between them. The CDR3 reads CASSQDSAYNYGYTF. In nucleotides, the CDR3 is TGCGCCAGCAGCCAAGACAGCGCGTACAACTATGGCTACACCTTC.

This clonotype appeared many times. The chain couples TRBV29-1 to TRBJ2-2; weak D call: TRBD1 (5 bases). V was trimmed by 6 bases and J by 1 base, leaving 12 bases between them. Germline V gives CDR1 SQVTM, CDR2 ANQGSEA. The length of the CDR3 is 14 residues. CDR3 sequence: CSVPSTGNTGELFF. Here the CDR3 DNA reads TGCAGCGTACCTTCTACAGGGAACACCGGGGAGCTGTTTTTT.

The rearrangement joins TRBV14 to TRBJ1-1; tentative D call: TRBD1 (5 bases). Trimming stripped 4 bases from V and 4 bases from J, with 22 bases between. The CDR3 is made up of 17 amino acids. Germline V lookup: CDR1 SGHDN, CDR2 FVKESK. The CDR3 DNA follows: TGTGCCAGCAGCCTGCTACTCGGACCGCCGGGGGTCACTGAAGCTTTCTTT. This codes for CASSLLLGPPGVTEAFF.

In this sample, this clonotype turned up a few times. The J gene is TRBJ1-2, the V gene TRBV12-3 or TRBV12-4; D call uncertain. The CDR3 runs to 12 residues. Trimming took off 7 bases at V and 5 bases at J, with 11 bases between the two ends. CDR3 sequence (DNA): TGTGCCAGCACCTGGGGTGCTTATGGCTACACCTTC. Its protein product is CASTWGAYGYTF.

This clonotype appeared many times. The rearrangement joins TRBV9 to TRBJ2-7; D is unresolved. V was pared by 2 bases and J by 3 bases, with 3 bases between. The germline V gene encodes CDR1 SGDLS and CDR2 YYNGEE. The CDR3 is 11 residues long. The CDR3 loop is CASSVDYEQYF. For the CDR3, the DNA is TGTGCCAGCAGCGTCGACTACGAGCAGTACTTC.

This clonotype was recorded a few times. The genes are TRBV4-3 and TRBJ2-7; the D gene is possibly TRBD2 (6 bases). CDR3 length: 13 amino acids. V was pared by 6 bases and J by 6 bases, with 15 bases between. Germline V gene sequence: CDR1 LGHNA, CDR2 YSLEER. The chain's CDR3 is CASSTGVTSEQYF. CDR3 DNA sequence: TGCGCCAGCAGTACGGGGGTCACCTCCGAGCAGTACTTC.

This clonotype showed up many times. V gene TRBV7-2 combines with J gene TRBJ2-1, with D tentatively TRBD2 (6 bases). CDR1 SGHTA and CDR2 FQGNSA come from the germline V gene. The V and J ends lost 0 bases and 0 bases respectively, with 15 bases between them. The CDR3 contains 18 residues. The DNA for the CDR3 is TGTGCCAGCAGCTTAGCGTATTCGGGGGTCAGCTCCTACAATGAGCAGTTCTTC. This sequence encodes CASSLAYSGVSSYNEQFF.

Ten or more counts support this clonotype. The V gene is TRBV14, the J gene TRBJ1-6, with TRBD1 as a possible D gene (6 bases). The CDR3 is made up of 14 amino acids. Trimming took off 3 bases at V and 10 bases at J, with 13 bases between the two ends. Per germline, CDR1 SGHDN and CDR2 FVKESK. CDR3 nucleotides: TGTGCCAGCAGCCACGGGGGCGGTAGGTCACCCCTCCACTTT. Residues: CASSHGGGRSPLHF.

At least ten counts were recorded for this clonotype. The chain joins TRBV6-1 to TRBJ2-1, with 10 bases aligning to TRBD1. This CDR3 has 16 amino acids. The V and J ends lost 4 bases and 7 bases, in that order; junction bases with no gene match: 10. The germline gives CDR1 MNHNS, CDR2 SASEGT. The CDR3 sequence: CASSAKTGTGENEQFF. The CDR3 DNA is TGTGCCAGCAGTGCGAAAACCGGGACAGGGGAGAATGAGCAGTTCTTC.

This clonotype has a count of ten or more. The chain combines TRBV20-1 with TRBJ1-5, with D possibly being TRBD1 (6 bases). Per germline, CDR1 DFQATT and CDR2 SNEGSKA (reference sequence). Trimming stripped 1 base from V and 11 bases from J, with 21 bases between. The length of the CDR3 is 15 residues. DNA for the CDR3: TGCAGTGCTAGAGCGGGGGGCGGACTTGGGATGGCCCAGCATTTT. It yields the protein CSARAGGGLGMAQHF.

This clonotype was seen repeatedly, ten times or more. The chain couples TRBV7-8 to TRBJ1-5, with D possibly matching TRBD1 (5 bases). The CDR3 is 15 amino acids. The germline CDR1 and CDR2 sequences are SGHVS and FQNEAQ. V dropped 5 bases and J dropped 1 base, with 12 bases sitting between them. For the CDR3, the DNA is TGTGCCAGCAGCCTCCTAGGGGAAAGCAATCAGCCCCAGCATTTT. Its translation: CASSLLGESNQPQHF. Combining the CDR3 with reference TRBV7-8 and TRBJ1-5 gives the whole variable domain GAGVSQSPRYKVAKRGQDVALRCDPISGHVSLFWYQQALGQGPEFLTYFQNEAQLDKSGLPSDRFFAERPEGSVSTLKIQRTQQEDSAVYLCASSLLGESNQPQHFGDGTRLSIL.

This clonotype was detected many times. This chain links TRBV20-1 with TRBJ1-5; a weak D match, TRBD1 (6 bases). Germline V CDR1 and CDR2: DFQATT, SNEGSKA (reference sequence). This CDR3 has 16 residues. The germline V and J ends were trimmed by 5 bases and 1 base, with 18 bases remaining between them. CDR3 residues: CSARPLGRGSNQPQHF. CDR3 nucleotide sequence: TGCAGTGCTCGACCTCTCGGCAGGGGAAGCAATCAGCCCCAGCATTTT.

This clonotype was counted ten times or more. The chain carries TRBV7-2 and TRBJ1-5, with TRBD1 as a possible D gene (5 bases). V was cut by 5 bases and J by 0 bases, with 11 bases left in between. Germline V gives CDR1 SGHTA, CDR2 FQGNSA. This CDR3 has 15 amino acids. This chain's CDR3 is CASSRGGASNQPQHF. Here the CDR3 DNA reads TGTGCCAGCAGCCGAGGCGGGGCTAGCAATCAGCCCCAGCATTTT.

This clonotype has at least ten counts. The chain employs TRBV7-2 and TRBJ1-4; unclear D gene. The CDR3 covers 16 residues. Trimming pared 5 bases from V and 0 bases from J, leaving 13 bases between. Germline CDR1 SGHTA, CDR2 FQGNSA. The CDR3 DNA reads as TGTGCCAGCAGCCCGCGAGCGTTTGCAACTAATGAAAAACTGTTTTTT. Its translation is CASSPRAFATNEKLFF. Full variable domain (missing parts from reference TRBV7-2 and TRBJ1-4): GAGVSQSPSNKVTEKGKDVELRCDPISGHTALYWYRQSLGQGLEFLIYFQGNSAPDKSGLPSDRFSAERTGGSVSTLTIQRTQQEDSAVYLCASSPRAFATNEKLFFGSGTQLSVL.

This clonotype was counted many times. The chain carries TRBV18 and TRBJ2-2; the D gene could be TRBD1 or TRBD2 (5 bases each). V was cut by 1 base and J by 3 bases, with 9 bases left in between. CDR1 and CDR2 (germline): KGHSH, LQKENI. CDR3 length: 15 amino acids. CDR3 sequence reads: CASSPRDVDTGELFF. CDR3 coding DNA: TGTGCCAGCTCACCACGGGACGTAGACACCGGGGAGCTGTTTTTT.

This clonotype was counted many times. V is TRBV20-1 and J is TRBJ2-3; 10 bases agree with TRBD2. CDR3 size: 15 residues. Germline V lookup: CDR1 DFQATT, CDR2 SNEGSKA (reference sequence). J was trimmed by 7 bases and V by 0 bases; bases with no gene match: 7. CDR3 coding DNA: TGCAGTGCTAGAGACCAAGCGGGAGGGCCGTATACGCAGTATTTT. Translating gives CSARDQAGGPYTQYF.